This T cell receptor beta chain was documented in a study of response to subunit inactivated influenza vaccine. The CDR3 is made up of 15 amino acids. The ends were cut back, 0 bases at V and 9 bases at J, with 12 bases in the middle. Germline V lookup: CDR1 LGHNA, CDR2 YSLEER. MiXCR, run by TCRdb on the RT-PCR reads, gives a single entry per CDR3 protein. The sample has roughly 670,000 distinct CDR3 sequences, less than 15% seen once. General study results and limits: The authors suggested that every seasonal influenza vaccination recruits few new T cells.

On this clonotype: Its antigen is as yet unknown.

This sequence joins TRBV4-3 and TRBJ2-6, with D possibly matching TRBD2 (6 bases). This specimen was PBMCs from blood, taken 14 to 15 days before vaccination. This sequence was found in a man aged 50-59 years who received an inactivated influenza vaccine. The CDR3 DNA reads TGCGCCAGCAGCCAAGAGGGACGGGGAGGCAACGTCCTGACTTTC. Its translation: CASSQEGRGGNVLTF.